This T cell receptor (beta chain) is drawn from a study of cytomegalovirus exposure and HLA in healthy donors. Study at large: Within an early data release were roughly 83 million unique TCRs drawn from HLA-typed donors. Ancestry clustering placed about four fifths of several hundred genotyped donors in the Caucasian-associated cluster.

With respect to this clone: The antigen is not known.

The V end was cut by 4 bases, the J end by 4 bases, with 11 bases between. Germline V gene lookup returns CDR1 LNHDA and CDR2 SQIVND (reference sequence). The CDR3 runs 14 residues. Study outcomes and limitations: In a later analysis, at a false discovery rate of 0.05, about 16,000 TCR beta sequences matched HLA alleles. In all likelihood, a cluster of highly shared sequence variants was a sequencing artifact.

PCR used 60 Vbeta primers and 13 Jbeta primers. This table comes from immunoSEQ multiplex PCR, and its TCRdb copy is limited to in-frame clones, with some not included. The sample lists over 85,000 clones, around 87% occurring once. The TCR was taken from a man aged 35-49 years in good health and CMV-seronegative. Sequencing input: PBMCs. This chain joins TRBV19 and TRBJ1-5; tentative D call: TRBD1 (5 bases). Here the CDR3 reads CASSTRQKNQPQHF. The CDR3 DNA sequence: TGTGCCAGTAGTACCCGACAGAAAAATCAGCCCCAGCATTTT. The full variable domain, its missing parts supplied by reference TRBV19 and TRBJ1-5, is DGGITQSPKYLFRKEGQNVTLSCEQNLNHDAMYWYRQDPGQGLRLIYYSQIVNDFQKGDIAEGYSVSREKKESFPLTVTSAQKNPTAFYLCASSTRQKNQPQHFGDGTRLSIL.